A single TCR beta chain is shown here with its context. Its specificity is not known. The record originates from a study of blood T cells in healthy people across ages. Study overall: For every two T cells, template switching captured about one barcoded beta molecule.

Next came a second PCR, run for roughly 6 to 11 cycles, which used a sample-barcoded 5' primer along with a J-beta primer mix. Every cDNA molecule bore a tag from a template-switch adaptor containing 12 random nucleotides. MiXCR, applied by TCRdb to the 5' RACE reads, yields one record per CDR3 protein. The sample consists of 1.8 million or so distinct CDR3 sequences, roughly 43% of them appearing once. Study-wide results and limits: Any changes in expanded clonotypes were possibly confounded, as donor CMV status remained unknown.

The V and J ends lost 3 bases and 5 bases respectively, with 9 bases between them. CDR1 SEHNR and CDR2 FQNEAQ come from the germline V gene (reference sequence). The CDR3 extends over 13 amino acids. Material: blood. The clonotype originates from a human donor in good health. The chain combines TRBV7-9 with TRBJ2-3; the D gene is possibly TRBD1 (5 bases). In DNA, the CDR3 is TGTGCCAGCAGCTTCACTCAGGGAGATACGCAGTATTTT. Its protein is CASSFTQGDTQYF.